Detailed here is one T cell receptor (beta chain). Assay used: immunoSEQ multiplex PCR; TCRdb lists only in-frame clones, some missing. The sample yields about 150,000 clones, roughly 90% seen once. This specimen comes from a study of T cell responses to AZD1222 COVID-19 vaccine. The germline V and J ends were trimmed by 5 bases and 2 bases, with 9 bases remaining between them. The CDR3 totals 13 residues. Germline loops: CDR1 SGHAT, CDR2 FQNNGV. This sample comprised peripheral blood, obtained 28 days after the second AZD1222 dose. The sequence was collected from an adult who received the AZD1222 COVID-19 vaccine. The rearrangement joins TRBV11-2 to TRBJ1-1, with a weak D call TRBD1 (5 bases). The CDR3 bases are TGTGCCAGCAGCGAACAGGCTAACACTGAAGCTTTCTTT. Amino acid sequence: CASSEQANTEAFF.